Each of the 27 T cell receptor beta chains below was sequenced from the same sample in a study of blood T cell repertoires in COVID-19. Here immunoSEQ multiplex PCR was the method, and the copy in TCRdb shows in-frame clones only, minus some. The data contain approximately 70,000 clones, about nine tenths of them singletons. The source material was peripheral blood. These receptors were obtained from a human donor with active COVID-19. The donor label of this sample is uncertain.

The chain couples TRBV5-1 to TRBJ2-1; TRBD2 agrees at 11 bases. The germline V gene encodes CDR1 SGHRS and CDR2 YFSETQ. The CDR3 totals 15 residues. The V gene end was trimmed by 4 bases and the J gene end by 6 bases; junction bases not matched to a gene: 6. DNA of the CDR3: TGCGCCAGCAGCGAACTAGCGGGAGCCCGCAATGAGCAGTTCTTC. As protein: CASSELAGARNEQFF.

The V and J genes are TRBV4-1 and TRBJ2-7; tentative D call: TRBD2 (5 bases). CDR1 and CDR2 (germline): MGHRA, YSYEKL. CDR3 length: 15 amino acids. V was trimmed by 0 bases and J by 3 bases, leaving 12 bases between them. CDR3 sequence (DNA): TGCGCCAGCAGCCAAGAGAAAGGACTCCTCTACGAGCAGTACTTC. The encoded protein is CASSQEKGLLYEQYF.

The chain employs TRBV5-4 and TRBJ1-2, with 11 nucleotides matching TRBD1. The V and J ends lost 4 bases and 0 bases, in that order; junction bases with no gene match: 8. The CDR3 totals 17 residues. Germline CDR1 is SGHNT and CDR2 is YYREEE (reference sequence). The CDR3 sequence is CASSPGQGAITNYGYTF. The CDR3 coding sequence is TGTGCCAGCAGCCCAGGACAGGGGGCTATAACTAACTATGGCTACACCTTC. The whole variable domain, filled in from reference TRBV5-4 and TRBJ1-2, reads ETGVTQSPTHLIKTRGQQVTLRCSSQSGHNTVSWYQQALGQGPQFIFQYYREEENGRGNFPPRFSGLQFPNYSSELNVNALELDDSALYLCASSPGQGAITNYGYTFGSGTRLTVV.

V and J are TRBV19 and TRBJ2-5, with 15 bases matching TRBD2. V shed 5 bases and J 2 bases; nucleotides not matched to a gene: 9. The CDR3 contains 18 residues. From germline, CDR1 is LNHDA and CDR2 SQIVND (reference sequence). The DNA for the CDR3 is TGTGCCAGTAGTCCGGGACTAGCGGGAGGAGTAGTGCAAGAGACCCAGTACTTC. It yields the protein CASSPGLAGGVVQETQYF.

The gene calls are TRBV7-9 and TRBJ1-2; a possible D gene is TRBD1 (6 bases). The CDR3 is 14 residues long. CDR1 and CDR2 from the germline V gene are SEHNR and FQNEAQ (reference sequence). With 5 bases removed from V and 1 base from J, the gap between germline ends came to 11 bases. For the CDR3, the DNA is TGTGCCAGCAGCATCGGACAGAATAACTATGGCTACACCTTC. Protein: CASSIGQNNYGYTF.

The chain carries TRBV5-6 and TRBJ2-5; 12 bases match TRBD2. This CDR3 region has 16 residues. J gave up 1 base and V 4 bases, and 5 bases lay outside the gene matches. Germline CDR1 SGHDT, CDR2 YYEEEE. CDR3 region: CASSMGLAGPQETQYF. In DNA, the CDR3 is TGTGCCAGCAGCATGGGACTAGCGGGTCCCCAAGAGACCCAGTACTTC. The variable domain in full, completed from reference TRBV5-6 and TRBJ2-5, reads DAGVTQSPTHLIKTRGQQVTLRCSPKSGHDTVSWYQQALGQGPQFIFQYYEEEERQRGNFPDRFSGHQFPNYSSELNVNALLLGDSALYLCASSMGLAGPQETQYFGPGTRLLVL.

The chain employs TRBV5-5 and TRBJ2-3; D not resolved. The CDR3 runs to 16 residues. The germline V gene encodes CDR1 SGHKS and CDR2 YYEKEE (reference sequence). V lost 4 bases and J lost 2, with 17 bases in between. The CDR3 DNA is TGTGCCAGCAGCCCACTTCCCCCCTCTAACACAGATACGCAGTATTTT. Encoded protein: CASSPLPPSNTDTQYF.

The table lists this clone with a few counts. This rearrangement joins TRBV7-2 to TRBJ1-5, with a tentative D call TRBD1 (5 bases). Trimming cost V 6 bases and J 6 bases, with 15 bases left between them. CDR1 and CDR2 from the germline V gene are SGHTA and FQGNSA. The length of the CDR3 is 14 residues. Here the CDR3 DNA reads TGTGCCAGCAGTTTTAATCAGGGAAGTCAGCCCCAGCATTTT. Its translation is CASSFNQGSQPQHF.

The rearrangement uses TRBV7-2 and TRBJ2-2, with D possibly being TRBD1 (5 bases). Germline assignment: CDR1 SGHTA and CDR2 FQGNSA. There are 14 residues in the CDR3. With 1 base removed from V and 6 bases from J, the gap between germline ends came to 9 bases. In nucleotides, the CDR3 is TGTGCCAGCAGCTTAGATACAGGTTCCGGGGAGCTGTTTTTT. Amino acid sequence: CASSLDTGSGELFF.

The chain combines TRBV18 with TRBJ1-2; no definite D call. The germline V and J ends were trimmed by 1 base and 4 bases, with 10 bases remaining between them. Germline CDR1 is KGHSH and CDR2 is LQKENI. CDR3 length: 14 residues. In DNA form, the CDR3 reads TGTGCCAGCTCACCACAAGGCCTAGGCTATGGCTACACCTTC. Its translation: CASSPQGLGYGYTF.

In DNA form, the CDR3 reads TGTGCCAGCAGCCCGTTACAGGGGATAAGCACAGATACGCAGTATTTT. Encoded protein: CASSPLQGISTDTQYF. The V gene is TRBV5-4, the J gene TRBJ2-3, with 7 positions matching TRBD1. From germline, CDR1 is SGHNT and CDR2 YYREEE (reference sequence). This CDR3 has 16 amino acids. With 4 bases clipped from V and 0 bases from J, the junction kept 8 bases outside the gene matches.

The CDR3, as DNA: TGCAGCGTTGAAGCAGGGTCGGATACCGAGCAGTACTTC. Its translation: CSVEAGSDTEQYF. The chain employs TRBV29-1 and TRBJ2-7; the D gene is possibly TRBD1 (5 bases). The CDR3 is made up of 13 amino acids. Trimming took off 1 base at V and 6 bases at J, with 13 bases between the two ends. Looked up from germline, CDR1 is SQVTM and CDR2 is ANQGSEA.

This clone was observed a single time. The rearrangement uses TRBV7-3 and TRBJ2-5; D is possibly TRBD2 (6 bases). Germline lookup yields CDR1 SGHTA and CDR2 FQGTGA. This CDR3 is 15 amino acids long. The ends were cut back, 5 bases at V and 1 base at J, with 14 bases in the middle. The CDR3 region is CASSVSGLAQETQYF. CDR3 bases: TGTGCCAGCAGCGTAAGCGGGCTAGCCCAAGAGACCCAGTACTTC.

The chain couples TRBV11-3 to TRBJ1-3; 7 bases line up with TRBD1. The ends lost 6 bases at V and 2 bases at J; junction bases unmatched: 7. The V gene's germline CDR1 is SGHNT and CDR2 YENEEA. The CDR3 has 15 residues. The CDR3 region has the DNA TGTGCCAGCAGGACGACAGGGTCGACTGGAAACACCATATATTTT. Encoded protein: CASRTTGSTGNTIYF. Full variable domain (remainder filled in from reference TRBV11-3 and TRBJ1-3): EAGVVQSPRYKIIEKKQPVAFWCNPISGHNTLYWYLQNLGQGPELLIRYENEEAVDDSQLPKDRFSAERLKGVDSTLKIQPAELGDSAVYLCASRTTGSTGNTIYFGEGSWLTVV.

The chain couples TRBV9 to TRBJ2-3; D is unclear. The V and J ends lost 1 base and 0 bases respectively, with 3 bases between them. CDR1 is SGDLS and CDR2 is YYNGEE in the germline V gene. CDR3 length equals 13 residues. The CDR3 loop is CASSVLSTDTQYF. CDR3 coding DNA: TGTGCCAGCAGCGTACTGAGCACAGATACGCAGTATTTT.

The CDR3 region has the DNA TGTGCCACCAGCATCTACCGGGGGGGAGTGGGCACCGGGGAGCTGTTTTTT. Amino acid sequence: CATSIYRGGVGTGELFF. The rearrangement joins TRBV15 to TRBJ2-2, with TRBD2 matching over 8 bases. Germline trimming cut 4 bases from V and 4 bases from J; bases unmatched to any gene: 11. This CDR3 region has 17 residues. CDR1 and CDR2 from the germline V gene are LNHNV and YYDKDF (reference sequence). Filled out from reference TRBV15 and TRBJ2-2, the complete variable domain reads DAMVIQNPRYQVTQFGKPVTLSCSQTLNHNVMYWYQQKSSQAPKLLFHYYDKDFNNEADTPDNFQSRRPNTSFCFLDIRSPGLGDTAMYLCATSIYRGGVGTGELFFGEGSRLTVL.

This clone has a single count. This chain uses TRBV28 with TRBJ1-1, with D tentatively TRBD1 (6 bases). The CDR3 consists of 14 residues. Germline V gene lookup returns CDR1 MDHEN and CDR2 SYDVKM. V gave up 1 base and J gave up 4 bases, with 10 bases separating them. CDR3 in DNA: TGTGCCAGCAGTTTATTCGGGACACCCACTGAAGCTTTCTTT. As protein: CASSLFGTPTEAFF.

The rearrangement joins TRBV5-4 to TRBJ2-3; D may be TRBD2 (6 bases). The CDR3 extends over 15 amino acids. CDR1 is SGHNT and CDR2 is YYREEE in the germline V gene (reference sequence). V lost 4 bases, J lost 2 bases, and 14 bases lay in between. The CDR3 protein is CASSLQAGYTDTQYF. The CDR3 region has the DNA TGTGCCAGCAGCCTACAAGCGGGTTACACAGATACGCAGTATTTT.

Only a few counts were recorded for this clone. The J gene is TRBJ2-7, the V gene TRBV4-2; the match to TRBD1 covers 10 bases. Germline V lookup: CDR1 LGHNA, CDR2 YNFKEQ. The CDR3 extends over 15 amino acids. Trimming cost V 1 base and J 3 bases; bases outside gene matches: 3. The CDR3 spells CASSQAGTGVYEQYF. In DNA, the CDR3 is TGTGCCAGCAGCCAAGCTGGGACAGGGGTCTACGAGCAGTACTTC.

The chain has TRBV6-6 and TRBJ1-5, with 8 bases lining up with TRBD1. Trimming took 3 bases from V and 4 from J; bases not matched to a gene: 8. The CDR3 totals 16 residues. Germline V gene sequence: CDR1 MNHNY, CDR2 SVGAGI (reference sequence). CDR3 DNA sequence: TGTGCCAGCAGTTATTACGGGACAGGCGTTAATCAGCCCCAGCATTTT. It is translated as CASSYYGTGVNQPQHF.

The rearrangement uses TRBV5-5 and TRBJ2-3; D remains ambiguous. CDR1 and CDR2 from the germline V gene are SGHKS and YYEKEE (reference sequence). The CDR3 loop spans 16 amino acids. Trimming removed 4 bases at V and 6 bases at J, with 21 bases between. This chain's CDR3 is CASSRFYSNQWDTQYF. The CDR3 DNA reads TGTGCCAGCAGCCGATTTTACAGCAACCAGTGGGATACGCAGTATTTT.

The chain carries TRBV18 and TRBJ1-1; D is perhaps TRBD1 (6 bases). V was cut by 4 bases and J by 4 bases, with 16 bases left in between. This CDR3 comprises 15 residues. CDR1 is KGHSH, CDR2 LQKENI, per germline. CDR3 in amino acids: CASSRDSGGGTEAFF. The CDR3 region has the DNA TGTGCCAGCTCACGGGATTCGGGAGGGGGCACTGAAGCTTTCTTT.

As regards this clone: A read error may produce the germline difference seen at one junction end. V usage is TRBV27 and J usage is TRBJ1-2; D remains ambiguous. CDR3 length: 13 residues. Germline CDR1 and CDR2: MNHEY and SMNVEV (reference sequence). The CDR3 sequence is CASSFFSNHGYTF. The CDR3, as DNA: TGTGCCAGCAGTTTTTTCAGTAACCATGGCTACACCTTC.

The CDR3 loop is CATAGSPGITEAFF. CDR3 sequence (DNA): TGTGCCACCGCGGGTTCCCCGGGAATCACTGAAGCTTTCTTT. V gene TRBV13 combines with J gene TRBJ1-1; D gene unclear. CDR3 length: 14 amino acids. Between the trimmed V and J ends, which lost 10 bases and 4 bases, there was a span of 19 bases. Germline CDR1 and CDR2: PRHDT and FYEKMQ (reference sequence). Variable domain in full (rest from reference TRBV13 and TRBJ1-1): AAGVIQSPRHLIKEKRETATLKCYPIPRHDTVYWYQQGPGQDPQFLISFYEKMQSDKGSIPDRFSAQQFSDYHSELNMSSLELGDSALYFCATAGSPGITEAFFGQGTRLTVV.

This chain links TRBV7-9 with TRBJ2-7; D possibly corresponds to TRBD1 (5 bases). Trimming pared 0 bases from V and 6 bases from J, leaving 15 bases between. Germline values: CDR1 SEHNR, CDR2 FQNEAQ (reference sequence). This CDR3 comprises 15 residues. The CDR3 DNA is TGTGCCAGCAGCTTAGCGCAGGGTACAAGTAGCGAGCAGTACTTC. This sequence encodes CASSLAQGTSSEQYF.

The genes are TRBV7-8 and TRBJ1-4; no clear D gene. The CDR3 length is 12 residues. Trimming stripped 5 bases from V and 5 bases from J, with 6 bases between. In germline, CDR1 is SGHVS, CDR2 FQNEAQ. The DNA for the CDR3 is TGTGCCAGCAGCCCTTTAAATGAAAAACTGTTTTTT. Protein sequence: CASSPLNEKLFF.

Note on this clone: At one end, the junction sequence differs from germline, possibly due to a read error. The rearrangement joins TRBV7-6 to TRBJ1-6; 7 positions agree with TRBD1. Per the germline V gene, CDR1 is SGHVS and CDR2 is FNYEAQ. The CDR3 runs to 14 residues. The CDR3 nucleotides read TGTGCCAGCAGATTAGGACAGGATAATTCACCCCTCCACTTT. Its protein is CASRLGQDNSPLHF.